Each of the 13 T cell receptor beta chains below was sequenced from the same sample in a study of CD4+ T cells in melanoma. Clones were read by immunoSEQ multiplex PCR, and TCRdb kept only the in-frame ones, dropping some. Here the sample spans 20,000 or so clones, 81% being singletons. Input material: cells from a culture (not recorded whether cultured in vitro). These TCRs come from a human donor with melanoma.

The rearrangement links TRBV18 to TRBJ2-3; 7 bases are shared with TRBD1. Germline CDR1 KGHSH, CDR2 LQKENI. Trimming took 3 bases from V and 1 from J; bases not matched to a gene: 4. CDR3 length equals 15 residues. The CDR3 here is CASSPSDRGTDTQYF. The CDR3 bases are TGTGCCAGCTCACCGAGCGACAGGGGCACAGATACGCAGTATTTT.

A few counts support this clone. This chain uses TRBV6-5 with TRBJ1-1; no firm D call. Germline V gene lookup returns CDR1 MNHEY and CDR2 SVGAGI. Trimming removed 3 bases from V and 6 bases from J, with 8 bases in between. This CDR3 contains 12 residues. The CDR3 DNA follows: TGTGCCAGCAGTTATGGCAGGTCTGAAGCTTTCTTT. Amino acid sequence: CASSYGRSEAFF.

The rearrangement uses TRBV28 and TRBJ1-2, with D possibly matching TRBD1 (6 bases). The germline gives CDR1 MDHEN, CDR2 SYDVKM. The CDR3 sequence is 13 residues long. With 6 bases removed from V and 0 bases from J, the gap between germline ends came to 8 bases. The CDR3 loop reads CASRDSPNYGYTF. CDR3 DNA sequence: TGTGCCAGCAGGGACAGTCCTAACTATGGCTACACCTTC.

The V call is TRBV5-8, the J call TRBJ1-1; D is uncertain. This CDR3 has 11 amino acids. The V and J ends lost 6 bases and 5 bases respectively, with 8 bases between them. Germline V gene data show CDR1 as SGHTS and CDR2 as YDEGEE. The CDR3 nucleotides read TGTGCCAGCAAAAGGAGGACTGAAGCTTTCTTT. It codes for CASKRRTEAFF.

CDR3 coding DNA: TGTGCCAGCAGCGTAGCAATATCGTCCGAGCAGTACTTC. Amino acids: CASSVAISSEQYF. This chain uses TRBV9 with TRBJ2-7; no clear D gene. Germline loops: CDR1 SGDLS, CDR2 YYNGEE. V lost 0 bases and J 6 bases, leaving 10 bases between the germline ends. The CDR3 consists of 13 residues.

This clone came up once. One end of the junction fails to match germline, which may point to a read error. The same CDR3 is also encoded by other DNA sequences in this sample. This chain links TRBV2 with TRBJ1-5; no clear D gene. The CDR3 totals 15 residues. Germline values: CDR1 SNHLY, CDR2 FYNNEI. The CDR3 DNA follows: TGCGCCAGCGCCCGAGACACTACTAGCAATCAGCCCCAGCATTTT. This sequence encodes CASARDTTSNQPQHF.

The chain combines TRBV7-2 with TRBJ2-5, with D hard to call. With 3 bases removed from V and 5 bases from J, the gap between germline ends came to 4 bases. CDR1 SGHTA and CDR2 FQGNSA come from the germline V gene. The CDR3 runs to 11 residues. This CDR3 reads CASSFVETQYF. Here the CDR3 DNA reads TGTGCCAGCAGCTTCGTGGAGACCCAGTACTTC.

The J gene is TRBJ1-1, the V gene TRBV2; TRBD1 matches at 8 bases. CDR3 size: 13 residues. CDR1 is SNHLY and CDR2 is FYNNEI in the germline V gene. V trimming: 6 bases; J trimming: 7 bases; junction bases outside the gene matches: 7. CDR3 sequence: CASSPQGAGEAFF. The DNA for the CDR3 is TGTGCCAGCAGCCCTCAGGGGGCTGGTGAAGCTTTCTTT.

The V gene is TRBV7-2, the J gene TRBJ2-5; unclear D gene. The germline CDR1 and CDR2 sequences are SGHTA and FQGNSA. Trimming took off 6 bases at V and 4 bases at J, with 6 bases between the two ends. This CDR3 comprises 11 residues. The CDR3 protein is CASRSVETQYF. As DNA, the CDR3 is TGTGCCAGCAGATCTGTAGAGACCCAGTACTTC.

The chain links TRBV7-2 to TRBJ2-2, with D unclear. CDR3 length: 12 amino acids. In germline, CDR1 is SGHTA, CDR2 FQGNSA. Trimming removed 6 bases at V and 9 bases at J, with 11 bases between. This chain's CDR3 is CASSPYSRELFF. In nucleotides, the CDR3 is TGTGCCAGCAGTCCCTATAGTCGGGAGCTGTTTTTT.

This clone was recorded once. V is TRBV7-7 and J is TRBJ1-1; no firm D call. The CDR3 has 13 amino acids. The V end lost 4 bases, the J end lost 0 bases, and 6 bases lay between the germline ends. The germline V gene encodes CDR1 SSHAT and CDR2 FNYEAQ (reference sequence). CDR3 bases: TGTGCCAGCAGCTCCCAGGTGAACACTGAAGCTTTCTTT. The encoded protein is CASSSQVNTEAFF.

This chain uses TRBV4-1 with TRBJ2-5; D gene unclear. V lost 8 bases to trimming and J lost 1 base, with 14 bases between them. The CDR3 has 14 residues. CDR1 is MGHRA and CDR2 is YSYEKL in the germline V gene. As DNA, the CDR3 is TGCGCCAGCTCCCGGCACGGCCTCCAAGAGACCCAGTACTTC. Its translation is CASSRHGLQETQYF.

V is TRBV10-3 and J is TRBJ2-7, with a possible D match to TRBD2 (6 bases). This CDR3 contains 14 residues. Germline CDR1 is ENHRY and CDR2 is SYGVKD. V gave up 4 bases and J gave up 6 bases, with 16 bases separating them. Here the CDR3 reads CAISVQAAEGEQYF. CDR3 DNA sequence: TGTGCCATCAGTGTTCAGGCCGCGGAGGGCGAGCAGTACTTC.